These 17 T cell receptor beta chains were sequenced from one sample in a study of CD8+ T cells in alopecia areata. Treatment denoted: oral pan-JAK inhibitor, 5-10 mg twice daily. RNA extraction was followed by reverse transcription into cDNA, which acted as the sequencing template. Clones were read by immunoSEQ multiplex PCR, and TCRdb kept only the in-frame ones, dropping some. Counted here are roughly 280,000 clones, over 45% occurring once; the ten biggest clones make up around 0.92%. Sample: CD4+ T cells sorted from blood, taken around week 52, from a patient treated with tofacitinib. These receptors came from a human donor with alopecia areata.

The chain couples TRBV4-1 to TRBJ2-3, with 8 bases identical to TRBD2. The CDR3 sequence is 16 residues long. The V and J ends lost 0 bases and 5 bases, in that order; junction bases with no gene match: 7. Germline CDR1 reads MGHRA; CDR2 reads YSYEKL. The CDR3 region has the DNA TGCGCCAGCAGCCAAGATTTGAGCGGGGGAGGAGATACGCAGTATTTT. This codes for CASSQDLSGGGDTQYF.

This clone was detected once. The chain employs TRBV4-1 and TRBJ1-6; D is perhaps TRBD1 (6 bases). The length of the CDR3 is 15 residues. Germline CDR1 reads MGHRA; CDR2 reads YSYEKL. The V and J ends lost 4 bases and 8 bases respectively, with 15 bases between them. The CDR3 coding sequence is TGCGCCAGCAGCCGGGGGCCTTCAGGGGATTCACCCCTCCACTTT. Protein: CASSRGPSGDSPLHF.

The chain couples TRBV5-1 to TRBJ2-3; 7 positions agree with TRBD2. Germline CDR1 reads SGHRS; CDR2 reads YFSETQ. This CDR3 is built from 15 residues. The J segment lost 3 bases and the V segment lost 0 bases, leaving 4 bases of the junction unmatched. The CDR3 reads CASSLAAGVTDTQYF. Here the CDR3 DNA reads TGCGCCAGCAGCTTGGCGGCGGGGGTGACAGATACGCAGTATTTT.

The V call is TRBV29-1, the J call TRBJ2-5; 7 positions agree with TRBD2. This CDR3 has 12 amino acids. CDR1 is SQVTM, CDR2 ANQGSEA, per germline. V trimming: 6 bases; J trimming: 5 bases; junction bases outside the gene matches: 6. CDR3 DNA sequence: TGCAGCGTCGGGGGGATGGGGGAGACCCAGTACTTC. Amino acid sequence: CSVGGMGETQYF.

This clone appeared a few times. The chain combines TRBV29-1 with TRBJ2-5; D is perhaps TRBD1 (6 bases). This CDR3 region has 13 residues. V lost 7 bases and J lost 4, with 16 bases in between. Germline loops: CDR1 SQVTM, CDR2 ANQGSEA. This CDR3 reads CSAGQKGGETQYF. Written as DNA, the CDR3 is TGCAGCGCCGGACAGAAGGGTGGAGAGACCCAGTACTTC.

This chain joins TRBV6-6 and TRBJ2-7; the D is unclear. The length of the CDR3 is 12 residues. CDR1 is MNHNY and CDR2 is SVGAGI in the germline V gene (reference sequence). V was trimmed by 0 bases and J by 7 bases, leaving 7 bases between them. The CDR3 bases are TGTGCCAGCAGTTACTCGAAGGCAGAGCAGTACTTC. Translating gives CASSYSKAEQYF.

For the CDR3, the DNA is TGTGCCAGCAGGACTACAGGGGAATCCTATGGCTACACCTTC. Translating gives CASRTTGESYGYTF. This chain connects TRBV6-1 to TRBJ1-2; 7 nucleotides agree with TRBD1. V lost 6 bases and J lost 4; bases outside the gene matches: 8. There are 14 residues in the CDR3. Looked up from germline, CDR1 is MNHNS and CDR2 is SASEGT.

Of note for this clone: The same CDR3 also results from other DNA sequences found in this sample. The V gene is TRBV30, the J gene TRBJ2-1; D gene uncertain. The CDR3 runs to 11 residues. Per the germline V gene, CDR1 is GTSNPN and CDR2 is SVGIG (reference sequence). Deletions cut 3 bases from V and 4 bases from J, with 4 bases between. The CDR3 DNA reads TGTGCCTGGAGCGGATACAATGAGCAGTTCTTC. Translating it yields CAWSGYNEQFF. Supplemented by reference TRBV30 and TRBJ2-1, the full variable domain reads SQTIHQWPATLVQPVGSPLSLECTVEGTSNPNLYWYRQAAGRGLQLLFYSVGIGQISSEVPQNLSASRPQDRQFILSSKKLLLSDSGFYLCAWSGYNEQFFGPGTRLTVL.

The rearrangement links TRBV5-4 to TRBJ1-1, with TRBD1 matching 7 bases. V shed 3 bases and J 11 bases; nucleotides not matched to a gene: 4. The CDR3 contains 11 residues. The germline gives CDR1 SGHNT, CDR2 YYREEE (reference sequence). The CDR3 loop is CASSSTGHAFF. The CDR3 DNA reads as TGTGCCAGCAGCTCGACAGGGCACGCTTTCTTT. The full variable domain, its missing parts supplied by reference TRBV5-4 and TRBJ1-1, is ETGVTQSPTHLIKTRGQQVTLRCSSQSGHNTVSWYQQALGQGPQFIFQYYREEENGRGNFPPRFSGLQFPNYSSELNVNALELDDSALYLCASSSTGHAFFGQGTRLTVV.

This sequence joins TRBV9 and TRBJ1-2, with no clear D. The CDR3 extends over 12 amino acids. V lost 0 bases and J 7 bases, leaving 7 bases between the germline ends. The germline CDR1 and CDR2 sequences are SGDLS and YYNGEE. The CDR3 DNA follows: TGTGCCAGCAGCGTAGGAGGGCCTGGCTACACCTTC. Protein product: CASSVGGPGYTF.

Comments on this clone: The sample contains more than one DNA sequence encoding this CDR3. The genes are TRBV29-1 and TRBJ2-3; TRBD2 might be the D (5 bases). The CDR3 is 14 residues long. The germline V gene has CDR1 SQVTM and CDR2 ANQGSEA. The V gene lost 3 bases and the J gene lost 0 bases, with 10 bases spanning the gap. The CDR3: CSVDNGVSTDTQYF. DNA for the CDR3: TGCAGCGTTGATAACGGGGTCAGCACAGATACGCAGTATTTT.

This chain uses TRBV30 with TRBJ1-1; D is unclear. Looked up from germline, CDR1 is GTSNPN and CDR2 is SVGIG (reference sequence). This CDR3 comprises 16 residues. The V and J ends lost 2 bases and 0 bases respectively, with 16 bases between them. In DNA form, the CDR3 reads TGTGCCTGGAGTTGGGAGGGCCTGTCAATGAACACTGAAGCTTTCTTT. Translating it yields CAWSWEGLSMNTEAFF.

The chain combines TRBV18 with TRBJ2-1, with 9 bases identical to TRBD1. V dropped 2 bases and J dropped 7; count of bases not matched to a gene: 6. The CDR3 extends over 15 amino acids. Germline-derived CDR1 and CDR2 are KGHSH and LQKENI. This chain's CDR3 is CASSPITGGWNEQFF. CDR3 DNA sequence: TGTGCCAGCTCACCAATCACAGGGGGCTGGAATGAGCAGTTCTTC.

This clone turned up a few times. The chain carries TRBV11-2 and TRBJ2-7; D possibly uses TRBD1 or TRBD2 (5 bases each). The CDR3 length is 15 residues. Trimming took off 1 base at V and 6 bases at J, with 16 bases between the two ends. Per the germline V gene, CDR1 is SGHAT and CDR2 is FQNNGV. CDR3 coding DNA: TGTGCCAGCAGCTTAGCCCCCGCTTTGGGGGTCGAGCAGTACTTC. Its translation: CASSLAPALGVEQYF. Looking up the rest from reference TRBV11-2 and TRBJ2-7 gives the full variable domain: EAGVAQSPRYKIIEKRQSVAFWCNPISGHATLYWYQQILGQGPKLLIQFQNNGVVDDSQLPKDRFSAERLKGVDSTLKIQPAKLEDSAVYLCASSLAPALGVEQYFGPGTRLTVT.

The J gene is TRBJ2-4, the V gene TRBV29-1, with a possible D match to TRBD2 (6 bases). Looked up from germline, CDR1 is SQVTM and CDR2 is ANQGSEA. The CDR3 is made up of 13 amino acids. V was cut by 4 bases and J by 7 bases, with 14 bases left in between. Here the CDR3 DNA reads TGCAGCGTTGGCATGAGTGGGGGGAACATTCAGTACTTC. This codes for CSVGMSGGNIQYF.

The chain joins TRBV30 to TRBJ2-7, with D possibly being TRBD2 (6 bases). From germline, CDR1 is GTSNPN and CDR2 SVGIG (reference sequence). This CDR3 has 14 amino acids. Trimming pared 2 bases from V and 2 bases from J, leaving 13 bases between. The CDR3 loop is CAWSIGGLAYEQYF. The CDR3 DNA follows: TGTGCCTGGAGTATTGGAGGGTTGGCCTACGAGCAGTACTTC. The full variable domain, its missing parts supplied by reference TRBV30 and TRBJ2-7, is SQTIHQWPATLVQPVGSPLSLECTVEGTSNPNLYWYRQAAGRGLQLLFYSVGIGQISSEVPQNLSASRPQDRQFILSSKKLLLSDSGFYLCAWSIGGLAYEQYFGPGTRLTVT.

The V gene is TRBV2, the J gene TRBJ1-1; 7 bases match TRBD1. Germline lookup yields CDR1 SNHLY and CDR2 FYNNEI. After removal of 1 base from V and 3 bases from J, the junction contained 11 bases not matched to a gene. The CDR3 is 17 residues long. The chain's CDR3 is CASSEGTGLSGDTEAFF. CDR3 coding DNA: TGTGCCAGCAGTGAAGGGACAGGATTAAGTGGGGACACTGAAGCTTTCTTT.